These 22 T cell receptor beta chains came from one sample sequenced in a study of blood T cell repertoires in COVID-19. The protocol was immunoSEQ multiplex PCR, while the TCRdb copy is restricted to in-frame clones and leaves out a portion. The top ten clones hold 4% to 5% of a sample with about 300,000 clones, 86% of them seen once. The sequencing input was PBMCs or T cells enriched from blood (not recorded which). The receptors here all came from a man aged 25 to 45 who had recovered from COVID-19.

The rearrangement uses TRBV3-1 (or the pseudogene TRBV3-2) and TRBJ2-1, with 8 bases aligning to TRBD2. Germline values: CDR1 LGHDT, CDR2 YNNKEL (reference sequence). This CDR3 has 16 residues. The junction had 6 bases not matched to a gene; V was cut back by 0 bases and J by 5 bases. CDR3 in amino acids: CASSQERGTRDNEQFF. In DNA form, the CDR3 reads TGTGCCAGCAGCCAAGAACGGGGGACTAGGGACAATGAGCAGTTCTTC.

The chain uses TRBV9 and TRBJ2-1, with 13 bases lining up with TRBD2. The CDR3 extends over 16 amino acids. The germline V gene has CDR1 SGDLS and CDR2 YYNGEE. V lost 5 bases and J lost 7; bases outside the gene matches: 9. The CDR3 spells CASRRTSGGASNEQFF. CDR3 DNA sequence: TGTGCCAGCAGAAGAACTAGCGGGGGGGCCTCTAATGAGCAGTTCTTC.

The CDR3 nucleotides read TGTGCCAGCAGCGGGTACTACTACGAGCAGTACTTC. As protein: CASSGYYYEQYF. The genes are TRBV25-1 and TRBJ2-7; D remains unclear. The V and J ends lost 6 bases and 3 bases respectively, with 9 bases between them. This CDR3 is built from 12 residues. Germline V gene sequence: CDR1 MGHDK, CDR2 SYGVNS.

J is TRBJ2-1 and V is TRBV27, with a weak D call TRBD2 (6 bases). The CDR3 is 15 amino acids. Trimming took 6 bases from V and 4 from J, leaving 16 bases between them. Germline CDR1 MNHEY, CDR2 SMNVEV (reference sequence). CDR3 in DNA: TGTGCCAGCAGCTCGGGACTGGGATTTTACAATGAGCAGTTCTTC. It codes for CASSSGLGFYNEQFF.

J is TRBJ1-2 and V is TRBV28; 10 nucleotides agree with TRBD1. The V segment lost 8 bases and the J segment 4 bases; nucleotides outside the gene matches: 16. The V gene's germline CDR1 is MDHEN and CDR2 SYDVKM. This CDR3 contains 17 residues. The CDR3 sequence: CASAAGDRGRQGYGYTF. The CDR3 coding sequence is TGTGCCAGCGCCGCGGGTGACAGGGGGCGCCAGGGCTATGGCTACACCTTC.

This clone has only one observation. The chain combines TRBV6-5 with TRBJ1-6; the match to TRBD1 covers 7 bases. V dropped 0 bases and J dropped 10; count of bases not matched to a gene: 0. This CDR3 is built from 13 residues. The V gene's germline CDR1 is MNHEY and CDR2 SVGAGI. The CDR3 region has the DNA TGTGCCAGCAGTTACTCCAGGGGGTCACCCCTCCACTTT. Translated: CASSYSRGSPLHF.

J is TRBJ1-2 and V is TRBV7-9; 8 bases fit TRBD1. V lost 2 bases and J lost 8; bases outside the gene matches: 7. The germline CDR1 and CDR2 sequences are SEHNR and FQNEAQ (reference sequence). There are 14 residues in the CDR3. The CDR3 here is CASSLQGARGGYTF. CDR3 sequence (DNA): TGTGCCAGCAGCTTACAGGGGGCACGGGGAGGCTACACCTTC.

V gene TRBV28 combines with J gene TRBJ2-3, with TRBD1 matching 8 bases. J gave up 1 base and V 5 bases, and 5 bases lay outside the gene matches. The CDR3 has 15 amino acids. Germline loops: CDR1 MDHEN, CDR2 SYDVKM. The CDR3 nucleotides read TGTGCCAGCAGTGGGACAGGCCTGGGCACAGATACGCAGTATTTT. This sequence encodes CASSGTGLGTDTQYF.

The V gene is TRBV5-6, the J gene TRBJ1-5; 7 positions match TRBD1. The CDR3 sequence is 15 residues long. The V gene's germline CDR1 is SGHDT and CDR2 YYEEEE. The V gene end was trimmed by 0 bases and the J gene end by 2 bases; junction bases not matched to a gene: 2. CDR3 region: CASSLAGTGNQPQHF. CDR3 DNA: TGTGCCAGCAGCTTGGCCGGGACAGGCAATCAGCCCCAGCATTTT.

This clone appeared a single time. The rearrangement joins TRBV4-1 to TRBJ1-5, with 7 bases lining up with TRBD1. CDR3 length: 14 residues. V trimming: 5 bases; J trimming: 1 base; junction bases outside the gene matches: 2. Germline values: CDR1 MGHRA, CDR2 YSYEKL. This CDR3 reads CASSLQGSNQPQHF. In DNA, the CDR3 is TGCGCCAGCAGCTTACAGGGGAGCAATCAGCCCCAGCATTTT.

CDR3: CASSSTGMDGNTIYF. CDR3 bases: TGTGCCAGCAGCTCGACAGGGATGGATGGAAACACCATATATTTT. This chain links TRBV7-2 with TRBJ1-3; 7 bases map to TRBD1. Germline V CDR1 and CDR2: SGHTA, FQGNSA. The CDR3 length is 15 residues. The ends lost 4 bases at V and 3 bases at J; junction bases unmatched: 6.

The chain uses TRBV5-1 and TRBJ1-1; TRBD1 aligns across 8 bases. The germline V gene encodes CDR1 SGHRS and CDR2 YFSETQ. The CDR3 covers 15 residues. Unmatched junction bases numbered 6, after V lost 4 bases and J lost 1 base. CDR3 DNA sequence: TGCGCCAGCAGCGGCCAGACAGGGGAGAACACTGAAGCTTTCTTT. Translated: CASSGQTGENTEAFF. Looking up the rest from reference TRBV5-1 and TRBJ1-1 gives the full variable domain: KAGVTQTPRYLIKTRGQQVTLSCSPISGHRSVSWYQQTPGQGLQFLFEYFSETQRNKGNFPGRFSGRQFSNSRSEMNVSTLELGDSALYLCASSGQTGENTEAFFGQGTRLTVV.

The chain recombines TRBV19 with TRBJ2-7; TRBD2 aligns across 8 bases. V lost 3 bases and J lost 0; bases outside the gene matches: 1. This CDR3 has 14 residues. Germline V gene lookup returns CDR1 LNHDA and CDR2 SQIVND (reference sequence). The chain's CDR3 is CASSISGASYEQYF. CDR3 nucleotides: TGTGCCAGTAGTATTAGCGGGGCCTCCTACGAGCAGTACTTC.

In the case of this clone: This CDR3 is also generated by other DNA sequences in the sample. This CDR3 is CASSLFRTEAFF. For the CDR3, the DNA is TGTGCCAGCAGCCTGTTTCGCACTGAAGCTTTCTTT. The chain combines TRBV7-9 with TRBJ1-1; unclear D gene. V lost 5 bases and J lost 4, with 8 bases in between. This CDR3 region has 12 residues. The germline V gene has CDR1 SEHNR and CDR2 FQNEAQ (reference sequence).

The chain combines TRBV28 with TRBJ1-1, with a possible D match to TRBD1 (5 bases). CDR3 length: 12 amino acids. Germline CDR1 MDHEN, CDR2 SYDVKM. The germline V and J ends were trimmed by 7 bases and 0 bases, with 6 bases remaining between them. The CDR3 nucleotides are TGTGCCAGCAAGACAGTGAACACTGAAGCTTTCTTT. This translates into CASKTVNTEAFF. The full variable domain, with the rest looked up from reference TRBV28 and TRBJ1-1, is DVKVTQSSRYLVKRTGEKVFLECVQDMDHENMFWYRQDPGLGLRLIYFSYDVKMKEKGDIPEGYSVSREKKERFSLILESASTNQTSMYLCASKTVNTEAFFGQGTRLTVV.

This chain joins TRBV4-2 and TRBJ2-5; the D gene is possibly TRBD2 (6 bases). CDR1 is LGHNA and CDR2 is YNFKEQ in the germline V gene. The CDR3 contains 14 residues. V was pared by 7 bases and J by 3 bases, with 15 bases between. The CDR3 here is CASNTGGEEETQYF. Written as DNA, the CDR3 is TGTGCCAGCAACACCGGAGGGGAGGAAGAGACCCAGTACTTC.

The rearrangement links TRBV5-5 to TRBJ2-1; D unresolved. The CDR3 spans 14 residues. V dropped 3 bases and J dropped 5 bases, with 12 bases sitting between them. Germline V gives CDR1 SGHKS, CDR2 YYEKEE (reference sequence). CDR3 sequence reads: CASSSPRGHNEQFF. For the CDR3, the DNA is TGTGCCAGCAGCTCGCCGCGAGGTCACAATGAGCAGTTCTTC.

The V gene is TRBV14, the J gene TRBJ2-7; D may be TRBD1 (5 bases). The CDR3 loop spans 13 amino acids. The germline gives CDR1 SGHDN, CDR2 FVKESK. With 0 bases removed from V and 9 bases from J, the gap between germline ends came to 12 bases. The CDR3 loop is CASSQDRVRMQYF. The CDR3 bases are TGTGCCAGCAGCCAAGACAGGGTCAGGATGCAGTACTTC. Full variable domain (remainder filled in from reference TRBV14 and TRBJ2-7): EAGVTQFPSHSVIEKGQTVTLRCDPISGHDNLYWYRRVMGKEIKFLLHFVKESKQDESGMPNNRFLAERTGGTYSTLKVQPAELEDSGVYFCASSQDRVRMQYFGPGTRLTVT.

The chain links TRBV5-1 to TRBJ2-7, with D possibly matching TRBD1 (6 bases). Germline CDR1 reads SGHRS; CDR2 reads YFSETQ. V was trimmed by 4 bases and J by 0 bases, leaving 17 bases between them. This CDR3 comprises 16 residues. CDR3: CASSPMGAGNSYEQYF. In DNA form, the CDR3 reads TGCGCCAGCAGCCCCATGGGGGCAGGGAACTCCTACGAGCAGTACTTC.

The chain uses TRBV28 and TRBJ2-7; D possibly corresponds to TRBD1 (5 bases). Between the trimmed V and J ends, which lost 5 bases and 2 bases, there was a span of 19 bases. CDR1 and CDR2 (germline): MDHEN, SYDVKM. The CDR3 runs to 16 residues. Here the CDR3 reads CASSLNPPTDAYEQYF. CDR3 bases: TGTGCCAGCAGTCTGAACCCCCCGACAGACGCCTACGAGCAGTACTTC.

The gene calls are TRBV29-1 and TRBJ2-1, with 11 bases aligning to TRBD1. V lost 5 bases to trimming and J lost 6 bases; unmatched junction nucleotides: 6. The CDR3 totals 14 residues. The germline CDR1 and CDR2 sequences are SQVTM and ANQGSEA. The CDR3 nucleotides read TGCAGCGTTCCGGACAGGGGGCCGGCCAATGAGCAGTTCTTC. The encoded protein is CSVPDRGPANEQFF.

The rearrangement joins TRBV3-1 (or the pseudogene TRBV3-2) to TRBJ2-7, with 11 bases that match TRBD1. CDR1 is LGHDT, CDR2 YNNKEL, per germline (reference sequence). The CDR3 contains 16 residues. J was trimmed by 2 bases and V by 0 bases; bases with no gene match: 3. Here the CDR3 reads CASSQDRGQGAYEQYF. The DNA for the CDR3 is TGTGCCAGCAGCCAAGATCGGGGACAGGGGGCCTACGAGCAGTACTTC.